A single sample gave rise to the 27 T cell receptor beta chains below, sequenced in a study of regulatory T cells in long-lasting Graves disease. Library construction for TCR beta used iRepertoire HTBI primers and Arm-PCR of CDR3 regions. Via MiXCR, TCRdb re-called the multiplex PCR reads, giving one row per CDR3 protein. The table records 500,000 or so distinct CDR3 sequences, 15% to 20% of them present only once. The sample's time point: newly diagnosed GD, antithyroid drugs for less than 3 months. Isolated PBMC RNA provided the starting material for the TCR library. This same sample was also taken into another study, of T cells in Graves' hyperthyroidism and ophthalmopathy.

The material sequenced was peripheral blood mononuclear cells (PBMCs), taken at new diagnosis, from a patient treated with antithyroid drugs. These receptors all come from a man aged 35 to 55 with Graves disease.

Many counts were recorded for this clonotype. This chain joins TRBV27 and TRBJ2-1; perhaps TRBD1 as D (6 bases). Germline V gene sequence: CDR1 MNHEY, CDR2 SMNVEV (reference sequence). V lost 3 bases and J lost 6, with 12 bases in between. The CDR3 spans 14 residues. CDR3 bases: TGTGCCAGCAGTTTTGTCAGAGGGGGCAATGAGCAGTTCTTC. It codes for CASSFVRGGNEQFF.

The chain uses TRBV20-1 and TRBJ1-2; D gene ambiguous. The CDR3 runs 13 residues. The germline gives CDR1 DFQATT, CDR2 SNEGSKA (reference sequence). Deletions cut 3 bases from V and 2 bases from J, with 10 bases between. The CDR3 DNA sequence: TGCAGTGCTAGTTCGGGCAGAAACTATGGCTACACCTTC. As protein: CSASSGRNYGYTF.

This clonotype was counted between two and nine times. The rearrangement links TRBV6-4 to TRBJ2-7; a possible D gene is TRBD2 (5 bases). Germline values: CDR1 MRHNA, CDR2 SNTAGT. Trimming removed 5 bases at V and 0 bases at J, with 17 bases between. CDR3 length: 16 amino acids. The CDR3 is CASSPPAGGSSYEQYF. CDR3 nucleotide sequence: TGTGCCAGCAGTCCCCCCGCAGGAGGCAGCTCCTACGAGCAGTACTTC.

A few counts support this clonotype. J is TRBJ2-4 and V is TRBV14; D is unresolved. The CDR3 sequence is 11 residues long. V was cut by 2 bases and J by 8 bases, with 4 bases left in between. Germline V gene data show CDR1 as SGHDN and CDR2 as FVKESK. Here the CDR3 reads CASSQFDIQYF. The CDR3 DNA reads TGTGCCAGCAGCCAATTTGACATTCAGTACTTC. The variable domain in full, with the rest retrieved from reference TRBV14 and TRBJ2-4, is EAGVTQFPSHSVIEKGQTVTLRCDPISGHDNLYWYRRVMGKEIKFLLHFVKESKQDESGMPNNRFLAERTGGTYSTLKVQPAELEDSGVYFCASSQFDIQYFGAGTRLSVL.

This chain uses TRBV7-2 with TRBJ2-1; 11 nucleotides agree with TRBD2. V lost 1 base to trimming and J lost 11 bases; unmatched junction nucleotides: 7. The length of the CDR3 is 15 residues. Per germline, CDR1 SGHTA and CDR2 FQGNSA. The CDR3 DNA reads as TGTGCCAGCAGCTTAGGAATAGCGGGAGGGAGAAAGCAGTTCTTC. As protein: CASSLGIAGGRKQFF.

Details on this clonotype: Since a much larger clone is just one base distant, this may be a read error. J is TRBJ1-5 and V is TRBV20-1; 8 bases match TRBD1. CDR1 DFQATT and CDR2 SNEGSKA come from the germline V gene (reference sequence). The CDR3 extends over 14 amino acids. The CDR3: CSAQGAVSNPPQHF. The CDR3 DNA sequence: TGCAGTGCCCAGGGGGCCGTGAGCAATCCGCCCCAGCATTTT.

This clonotype was detected only a few times. J is TRBJ2-3 and V is TRBV6-2 or TRBV6-3; no clear D. V shed 6 bases and J shed 1 base, with 8 bases lying between them. Germline lookup yields CDR1 MNHEY and CDR2 SVGEGT. The CDR3 has 13 amino acids. CDR3 in DNA: TGTGCCAGCAGAACTGCCGGCACAGATACGCAGTATTTT. Its protein is CASRTAGTDTQYF.

CDR3 DNA sequence: TGTGCCAGCAGCAAGGACGGCAGGGAAGGGTATGGCTACACCTTC. Protein sequence: CASSKDGREGYGYTF. The chain recombines TRBV9 with TRBJ1-2, with D perhaps matching TRBD1 (5 bases). V was trimmed by 4 bases and J by 5 bases, leaving 18 bases between them. Germline lookup yields CDR1 SGDLS and CDR2 YYNGEE. The CDR3 runs to 15 residues.

V and J are TRBV29-1 and TRBJ2-3; D unresolved. The germline gives CDR1 SQVTM, CDR2 ANQGSEA. The germline V and J ends were trimmed by 5 bases and 3 bases, with 9 bases remaining between them. CDR3 length: 12 residues. The CDR3 DNA sequence: TGCAGCGTTTTGCGTGGGACAGATACGCAGTATTTT. Translated, it gives CSVLRGTDTQYF.

A few counts support this clonotype. The CDR3 DNA reads as TGTGCCATCGGACTAGCGGGGCTCTACGAGCAGTACTTC. As protein: CAIGLAGLYEQYF. The V gene is TRBV2, the J gene TRBJ2-7; 12 bases line up with TRBD2. V shed 10 bases, J shed 3 bases, and the junction held 4 bases outside the gene matches. CDR3 length: 13 amino acids. CDR1 and CDR2 (germline): SNHLY, FYNNEI.

The chain employs TRBV13 and TRBJ2-7; 8 nucleotides align to TRBD1. Trimming took 5 bases from V and 2 from J; bases not matched to a gene: 11. CDR1 PRHDT and CDR2 FYEKMQ come from the germline V gene (reference sequence). This CDR3 spans 16 amino acids. This CDR3 reads CASSTGGWQAPYEQYF. In DNA, the CDR3 is TGTGCCAGCAGCACAGGGGGTTGGCAGGCCCCCTACGAGCAGTACTTC.

This clonotype was detected only a few times. This CDR3 is CSASSLAGGYEQYF. Written as DNA, the CDR3 is TGCAGTGCTAGCTCTCTAGCGGGAGGTTACGAGCAGTACTTC. The chain combines TRBV20-1 with TRBJ2-7; TRBD2 matches at 11 bases. Germline-derived CDR1 and CDR2 are DFQATT and SNEGSKA (reference sequence). The junction had 5 bases not matched to a gene; V was cut back by 3 bases and J by 4 bases. The CDR3 is 14 amino acids.

The table lists this clonotype with a few counts. The chain combines TRBV27 with TRBJ2-5; D gene ambiguous. Germline CDR1 is MNHEY and CDR2 is SMNVEV (reference sequence). The CDR3 is 11 residues long. The germline V and J ends were trimmed by 4 bases and 7 bases, with 7 bases remaining between them. The CDR3 protein is CASSSLGTQYF. CDR3 nucleotide sequence: TGTGCCAGCAGTTCTCTTGGGACCCAGTACTTC.

The chain's CDR3 is CASRVTNTGELFF. In nucleotides, the CDR3 is TGCGCCAGCAGAGTGACGAACACCGGGGAGCTGTTTTTT. This chain links TRBV5-1 with TRBJ2-2; D is unclear. This CDR3 is 13 amino acids long. Trimming removed 5 bases at V and 0 bases at J, with 5 bases between. Germline assignment: CDR1 SGHRS and CDR2 YFSETQ.

This chain links TRBV2 with TRBJ2-7, with 8 bases aligning to TRBD1. Germline V gives CDR1 SNHLY, CDR2 FYNNEI. This CDR3 spans 15 amino acids. The J segment lost 0 bases and the V segment lost 3 bases, leaving 4 bases of the junction unmatched. CDR3: CASSDPDRVSYEQYF. The CDR3 DNA is TGTGCCAGCAGTGACCCGGACAGGGTCTCCTACGAGCAGTACTTC. Full variable domain (rest looked up from reference TRBV2 and TRBJ2-7): EPEVTQTPSHQVTQMGQEVILRCVPISNHLYFYWYRQILGQKVEFLVSFYNNEISEKSEIFDDQFSVERPDGSNFTLKIRSTKLEDSAMYFCASSDPDRVSYEQYFGPGTRLTVT.

This clonotype was seen repeatedly, ten times or more. The V call is TRBV2, the J call TRBJ2-7; D might be TRBD2 (7 bases). V was shortened by 7 bases and J by 3 bases, with 19 bases between the two germline ends. Per germline, CDR1 SNHLY and CDR2 FYNNEI. The CDR3 has 15 residues. The DNA for the CDR3 is TGTGCCAGCACTGAGGTCGTAGGGGGGGTCTACGAGCAGTACTTC. Protein sequence: CASTEVVGGVYEQYF.

This clonotype was observed many times. The chain combines TRBV10-2 with TRBJ2-7, with 10 bases fitting TRBD2. The V and J ends lost 7 bases and 2 bases, in that order; junction bases with no gene match: 11. Germline loops: CDR1 WSHSY, CDR2 SAAADI. This CDR3 has 16 residues. As DNA, the CDR3 is TGCGCCAGCACAGACTGGGGTACTAGCGGGACCTACGAGCAGTACTTC. Translating gives CASTDWGTSGTYEQYF.

This clonotype was counted only a few times. V gene TRBV12-3 or TRBV12-4 combines with J gene TRBJ2-3; TRBD2 matches at 8 bases. V shed 1 base, J shed 5 bases, and the junction held 8 bases outside the gene matches. The CDR3 spans 16 residues. The CDR3 DNA sequence: TGTGCCAGCAGTTTAGGGAGCGGGAGAGAGGGAGATACGCAGTATTTT. It yields the protein CASSLGSGREGDTQYF.

This clonotype was picked up a small number of times. The chain combines TRBV29-1 with TRBJ2-5; 10 nucleotides line up with TRBD2. Germline V gene data show CDR1 as SQVTM and CDR2 as ANQGSEA. There are 14 residues in the CDR3. V lost 4 bases, J lost 4 bases, and 6 bases stayed unmatched. CDR3 in amino acids: CSVASSGRGETQYF. The CDR3, as DNA: TGCAGCGTTGCCTCTAGCGGGAGAGGAGAGACCCAGTACTTC.

This clonotype was picked up a small number of times. CDR3 region: CAIGNGQTGGVTGELFF. The DNA for the CDR3 is TGTGCCATCGGTAATGGTCAAACAGGGGGAGTTACCGGGGAGCTGTTTTTT. The chain combines TRBV10-3 with TRBJ2-2; 8 nucleotides agree with TRBD1. This CDR3 spans 17 amino acids. J lost 5 bases, V lost 8 bases, and 16 bases had no gene match. Germline loops: CDR1 ENHRY, CDR2 SYGVKD.

This clonotype was observed a few times. V and J are TRBV28 and TRBJ1-2; the match to TRBD1 covers 8 bases. Losses at the gene ends were 6 bases for V and 3 bases for J; bases not matched to a gene: 9. This CDR3 has 15 amino acids. Germline V CDR1 and CDR2: MDHEN, SYDVKM. The CDR3 is CASRLPAGGHYGYTF. The CDR3 DNA follows: TGTGCCAGCAGGCTCCCAGCAGGGGGCCACTATGGCTACACCTTC.

About this clonotype itself: This may arise from a read error, as a much more abundant clone is one base away. The rearrangement joins TRBV7-3 to TRBJ2-1; D is undetermined. This CDR3 region has 14 residues. V was clipped by 0 bases and J by 7 bases, with 10 bases between them. The germline V gene encodes CDR1 SGHTA and CDR2 FQGTGA. The CDR3 protein is CASSLTPLVNEQFF. The CDR3 DNA sequence: TGTGCCAGCAGCTTAACACCGCTAGTGAATGAGCAGTTCTTC.

This clonotype was recorded many times. The CDR3 spells CASSSPKGWTYEQYF. Here the CDR3 DNA reads TGTGCCAGCAGTTCCCCCAAAGGGTGGACCTACGAGCAGTACTTC. The gene calls are TRBV28 and TRBJ2-7, with D unresolved. V lost 4 bases to trimming and J lost 2 bases, with 15 bases between them. Germline-derived CDR1 and CDR2 are MDHEN and SYDVKM. The CDR3 totals 15 residues.

This clonotype has at least ten counts. The gene calls are TRBV29-1 and TRBJ1-4, with TRBD1 identical over 10 bases. V lost 2 bases to trimming and J lost 8 bases; unmatched junction nucleotides: 2. Germline CDR1 reads SQVTM; CDR2 reads ANQGSEA. The CDR3 length is 13 residues. CDR3 DNA: TGCAGCGTTGAAAGGACAGGGGGAGAAAAACTGTTTTTT. This translates into CSVERTGGEKLFF.

DNA of the CDR3: TGCGCCAGCAGTATGGGACTAGTGGCGGGAGGGTCCGTCTACGAGCAGTACTTC. It encodes CASSMGLVAGGSVYEQYF. V and J are TRBV5-1 and TRBJ2-7; 9 bases agree with TRBD2. From germline, CDR1 is SGHRS and CDR2 YFSETQ. CDR3 length: 18 residues. J lost 3 bases, V lost 5 bases, and 18 bases had no gene match.

This clonotype was counted ten times or more. The chain uses TRBV12-3 or TRBV12-4 and TRBJ2-2; a possible D gene is TRBD2 (6 bases). The V end was cut by 5 bases, the J end by 6 bases, with 16 bases between. The CDR3 covers 15 residues. In nucleotides, the CDR3 is TGTGCCAGCAGTGACAGTGACCTAGCGTCCGGGGAGCTGTTTTTT. This translates into CASSDSDLASGELFF.

On this clonotype itself: The junction departs from the called germline gene at one end, perhaps through a read error. V gene TRBV25-1 combines with J gene TRBJ2-7, with a possible D match to TRBD1 (7 bases). The CDR3 runs 15 residues. Germline-derived CDR1 and CDR2 are MGHDK and SYGVNS. CDR3 in DNA: TGTGCCAGCAGCCCCAGGGGGGATAGCTCCTACGTGCAGTACTTC. Residues: CASSPRGDSSYVQYF.